These T cell receptor beta chains were read from a single sample in a study of CD8+CD57+ T cells in acquired aplastic anemia. TCRdb used MiXCR to reprocess the reads, holding one entry per CDR3 protein. Altogether approximately 200,000 distinct CDR3 sequences are present, 40% to 60% being singletons, with the ten largest covering just under 20%. Specimen: sorted CD4+, CD8+, or CD8+CD57+ T cells (not recorded which) from PBMCs. All receptors derive from a human donor with aplastic anemia. The CDR3 runs from the conserved cysteine through the conserved F or W. D genes are given only for firm matches. Clone sizes are given selectively: once, few, many, or a class where the clone is expanded.

j_call | clone_size | v_call | d_call | cdr3_nt | cdr3_aa
TRBJ2-4 | NA | TRBV29-1 | TRBD1 | TGCAGCGCCTCGACAGGGGAAGGGAACATTCAGTACTTC | CSASTGEGNIQYF
TRBJ1-3 | many | TRBV9 | TRBD1 | TGTGCCAGCAGCGTAAGAGATGACAGGGCCTTCTCTGGAAACACCATATATTTT | CASSVRDDRAFSGNTIYF
TRBJ2-1 | NA | TRBV10-3 | NA | TGTGCCATCAGAGGCTTGGCAAATGAGCAGTTCTTC | CAIRGLANEQFF
TRBJ1-1 | once | TRBV6-1 | NA | TGTGCCAGTAATAGAAACGGGGCGGGAAACACTGAAGCTTTCTTT | CASNRNGAGNTEAFF
TRBJ2-1 | NA | TRBV28 | NA | TGTGCCAGCTCCTCACCAACTAATGAGCAGTTCTTC | CASSSPTNEQFF
TRBJ2-5 | NA | TRBV15 | TRBD1 | TGTGCCACCAGCAGTACCACGGGACAGGGAGGGGAGACCCAGTACTTC | CATSSTTGQGGETQYF
TRBJ1-5 | few | TRBV7-2 | NA | TGTGCCAGCAGCCGCACGGGCGGGAGTAGCAATCAGCCCCAGCATTTT | CASSRTGGSSNQPQHF
TRBJ1-2 | many | TRBV7-9 | NA | TGTGCCAGCACTAAACCCGGGGGGCGAGGCTACACCTTC | CASTKPGGRGYTF
TRBJ1-5 | few | TRBV7-8 | NA | TGTGCCAGCAGCCAGGCTAGCGAAGGGGGATCTACTAGCAATCAGCCCCAGCATTTT | CASSQASEGGSTSNQPQHF
TRBJ1-5 | NA | TRBV29-1 | NA | TGCAGCGTTGGGTCGGGACAAAGTCAGCCCCAGCATTTT | CSVGSGQSQPQHF
TRBJ1-1 | NA | TRBV2 | NA | TGTGCCAGCAGTTTAGGGGGGGGGCGGGACACCGAAGCTTTCTTT | CASSLGGGRDTEAFF
TRBJ2-1 | NA | TRBV19 | NA | TGTGCCAGCAGCGTATGGCCTAGCGATGAGCAGTTCTTC | CASSVWPSDEQFF
TRBJ2-1 | few | TRBV6-6 | TRBD1 | TGTGCCAGCAGGATACCGGGACAGGGGTCCTACAATGAGCAGTTCTTC | CASRIPGQGSYNEQFF
TRBJ2-7 | NA | TRBV10-3 | TRBD1 | TGTGCCATCAGCGGGACAGGGGTCCACGAGCAGTACTTC | CAISGTGVHEQYF
TRBJ1-6 | many | TRBV5-1 | NA | TGCGCCAGCAGCTTGGGAGGCCGGCGGAGGGTGCCCCTCCACTTT | CASSLGGRRRVPLHF
TRBJ2-7 | NA | TRBV20-1 | TRBD2 | TGCAGTGCTAGAGATATTAGCGGGAGCTCCTACGAGCAGTACTTC | CSARDISGSSYEQYF
TRBJ1-6 | few | TRBV3-1 | NA | TGTGCCAGCAGCCCTCTCCTTCGCGGGAGCTCCTATAATTCACCCCTCCACTTT | CASSPLLRGSSYNSPLHF
TRBJ2-7 | few | TRBV19 | NA | TGTGCCAGTAGTATAGCCCCAGGAAGTTCCTACGAGCAGTACTTC | CASSIAPGSSYEQYF
TRBJ2-2 | once | TRBV20-1 | TRBD1 | TGCAGTGCAGACAGGGAGTCGACCGGGGAGCTGTTTTTT | CSADRESTGELFF
TRBJ2-3 | many | TRBV24-1 | NA | TGTGCCACCAGGGACAGTCACACAGATACGCAGTATTTT | CATRDSHTDTQYF
TRBJ2-7 | NA | TRBV5-1 | TRBD2 | TGTGCCAGCAGTTTGGGGACGACTAGCGGGGTCGACGAGCAGTACTTC | CASSLGTTSGVDEQYF
TRBJ1-2 | NA | TRBV7-2 | NA | TGTGCCAGCAGCTTCGCAGGGAGAGGCTACACCTTC | CASSFAGRGYTF
TRBJ2-1 | NA | TRBV29-1 | TRBD2 | TGCAGCGTTCGCGGGCGGGGGGGAATGAGCTCCTACAATGAGCAGTTCTTC | CSVRGRGGMSSYNEQFF
TRBJ1-5 | many | TRBV29-1 | TRBD1 | TGCAGCGTTGCCGGGACAGGGGAAAATCAGCCCCAGCATTTT | CSVAGTGENQPQHF
TRBJ2-7 | many | TRBV4-1 | NA | TGCGCCAGCAGCCAAGGCAGCCGGAGTGTCTACGAGCAGTACTTC | CASSQGSRSVYEQYF
TRBJ1-4 | few | TRBV3-1 | NA | TGTGCCAGCAGCCCCGAATCAGGGGCTAATGAAAAACTGTTTTTT | CASSPESGANEKLFF
TRBJ1-5 | many | TRBV6-5 | NA | TGTGCCAGCAGTTCCTTACAGAGCCCAGGGACCAATCAGCCCCAGCATTTT | CASSSLQSPGTNQPQHF
TRBJ2-3 | few | TRBV6-4 | NA | TGTGCCAGCAGTGAGGGGCCCCTTGGCACAGATACGCAGTATTTT | CASSEGPLGTDTQYF
TRBJ2-1 | many | TRBV20-1 | TRBD2 | TGCAGTGCTGGGCGGGGGGGAGTTTACAATGAGCAGTTCTTC | CSAGRGGVYNEQFF
TRBJ1-1 | NA | TRBV20-1 | NA | TGCAGTGCTAGAGATGTGACTGAAGCTTTCTTT | CSARDVTEAFF
TRBJ2-4 | few | TRBV11-2 | TRBD1 | TGTGCCAGCAGCTTCCCGGGACAGGGGGGCAAAAACATTCAGTACTTC | CASSFPGQGGKNIQYF